Each of the 15 T cell receptor beta chains below was sequenced from the same sample in a study of blood T cell repertoires in COVID-19. Here immunoSEQ multiplex PCR was the method, and the copy in TCRdb shows in-frame clones only, minus some. The sample has about 150,000 clones; over 70% are singletons. The specimen was peripheral blood. The receptors were gathered from an older woman with acute or convalescent COVID-19.

This chain uses TRBV28 with TRBJ2-6; D is possibly TRBD2 (6 bases). V shed 5 bases and J shed 0 bases, with 8 bases lying between them. Germline loops: CDR1 MDHEN, CDR2 SYDVKM. The CDR3 covers 15 residues. In DNA, the CDR3 is TGTGCCAGCAGTCCCGGGAGCTCTGGGGCCAACGTCCTGACTTTC. Translation gives CASSPGSSGANVLTF.

The rearrangement uses TRBV4-1 and TRBJ1-5; TRBD1 might be the D (6 bases). CDR3 length: 14 amino acids. Germline lookup yields CDR1 MGHRA and CDR2 YSYEKL. V lost 5 bases and J 5 bases, leaving 13 bases between the germline ends. The CDR3 is CASSEVTGHQPQHF. The DNA of the CDR3 is TGCGCCAGCAGCGAAGTCACAGGGCATCAGCCCCAGCATTTT.

This chain links TRBV2 with TRBJ1-4, with 11 bases matching TRBD1. Looked up from germline, CDR1 is SNHLY and CDR2 is FYNNEI. The CDR3 consists of 15 residues. The trim removed 6 bases at V and 6 bases at J, leaving 6 bases unmatched. CDR3 DNA: TGTGCCAGCAGGGCCGGGACAGGGGGTTATGAAAAACTGTTTTTT. Translated: CASRAGTGGYEKLFF.

The CDR3 DNA reads TGCGCCAGCAGCTTGGCCGCGGGGCCGGGGGGGACTGAAGCTTTCTTT. Its translation is CASSLAAGPGGTEAFF. The chain carries TRBV5-1 and TRBJ1-1; a weak D match, TRBD1 (5 bases). Germline CDR1 reads SGHRS; CDR2 reads YFSETQ. The V end was cut by 0 bases, the J end by 5 bases, with 17 bases between. This CDR3 spans 16 amino acids. The full variable domain, rest sourced from reference TRBV5-1 and TRBJ1-1, is KAGVTQTPRYLIKTRGQQVTLSCSPISGHRSVSWYQQTPGQGLQFLFEYFSETQRNKGNFPGRFSGRQFSNSRSEMNVSTLELGDSALYLCASSLAAGPGGTEAFFGQGTRLTVV.

V usage is TRBV19 and J usage is TRBJ1-2; 7 nucleotides line up with TRBD1. The CDR3 is made up of 16 amino acids. After removal of 10 bases from V and 2 bases from J, the junction contained 16 bases not matched to a gene. From germline, CDR1 is LNHDA and CDR2 SQIVND (reference sequence). The CDR3 sequence is CATTIPSTGNNYGYTF. CDR3 DNA: TGTGCCACCACCATCCCTTCGACAGGGAACAACTATGGCTACACCTTC.

The J gene is TRBJ1-5, the V gene TRBV28; TRBD1 matches at 10 bases. This CDR3 comprises 15 residues. Germline CDR1 is MDHEN and CDR2 is SYDVKM. Trimming cost V 5 bases and J 4 bases; bases outside gene matches: 5. The CDR3: CASSPGTGDNQPQHF. The DNA for the CDR3 is TGTGCCAGCAGTCCGGGGACAGGGGATAATCAGCCCCAGCATTTT. Based on the CDR3 plus reference TRBV28 and TRBJ1-5, the full variable domain is DVKVTQSSRYLVKRTGEKVFLECVQDMDHENMFWYRQDPGLGLRLIYFSYDVKMKEKGDIPEGYSVSREKKERFSLILESASTNQTSMYLCASSPGTGDNQPQHFGDGTRLSIL.

In its sample, this clone was seen a few times. The chain is built from TRBV27 and TRBJ1-2, with D possibly matching TRBD1 (6 bases). This CDR3 has 16 residues. CDR1 and CDR2 from the germline V gene are MNHEY and SMNVEV (reference sequence). The V end lost 7 bases, the J end lost 0 bases, and 18 bases lay between the germline ends. This chain's CDR3 is CASTHRDTEPNYGYTF. In DNA, the CDR3 is TGTGCCAGCACTCACCGGGACACCGAGCCTAACTATGGCTACACCTTC.

The chain joins TRBV29-1 to TRBJ1-2, with D maybe TRBD1 (6 bases). This CDR3 region has 13 residues. Germline V gene data show CDR1 as SQVTM and CDR2 as ANQGSEA. Trimming removed 4 bases from V and 2 bases from J, with 11 bases in between. The CDR3 region has the DNA TGCAGCGTTGGGGACACCAAAAACTATGGCTACACCTTC. Translating gives CSVGDTKNYGYTF. Full variable domain (rest looked up from reference TRBV29-1 and TRBJ1-2): SAVISQKPSRDICQRGTSLTIQCQVDSQVTMMFWYRQQPGQSLTLIATANQGSEATYESGFVIDKFPISRPNLTFSTLTVSNMSPEDSSIYLCSVGDTKNYGYTFGSGTRLTVV.

This clone was recorded once. J is TRBJ2-3 and V is TRBV2; D is unresolved. V was trimmed by 6 bases and J by 9 bases, leaving 10 bases between them. The germline CDR1 and CDR2 sequences are SNHLY and FYNNEI. This CDR3 has 11 amino acids. The CDR3 nucleotides are TGTGCCAGCAGGGGTCGGAGCACGCAGTATTTT. It codes for CASRGRSTQYF.

This clone has just one count. This chain uses TRBV5-1 with TRBJ2-5; TRBD1 matches 7 bases. CDR3 length: 16 residues. Germline lookup yields CDR1 SGHRS and CDR2 YFSETQ. V was pared by 2 bases and J by 4 bases, with 11 bases of the junction left unmatched. CDR3 in amino acids: CASSFGRQGTVETQYF. The CDR3 DNA reads as TGCGCCAGCAGCTTCGGCCGACAGGGTACGGTAGAGACCCAGTACTTC.

The rearrangement links TRBV5-1 to TRBJ1-1; the D gene is possibly TRBD1 (6 bases). Trimming took off 2 bases at V and 7 bases at J, with 21 bases between the two ends. Germline lookup yields CDR1 SGHRS and CDR2 YFSETQ. The CDR3 contains 16 residues. The CDR3 spells CASSFGARGPPFEAFF. Written as DNA, the CDR3 is TGCGCCAGCAGCTTCGGGGCCAGGGGCCCCCCCTTTGAAGCTTTCTTT.

This clone was counted a single time. The rearrangement joins TRBV11-3 to TRBJ2-2; no definite D call. The CDR3 covers 15 residues. Trimming removed 1 base at V and 3 bases at J, with 9 bases between. Per the germline V gene, CDR1 is SGHNT and CDR2 is YENEEA. In nucleotides, the CDR3 is TGTGCCAGCAGCTTAGGCGGCGAACACACCGGGGAGCTGTTTTTT. Translating gives CASSLGGEHTGELFF.

This clone was recorded once. The V gene is TRBV27, the J gene TRBJ1-1; D is undetermined. Looked up from germline, CDR1 is MNHEY and CDR2 is SMNVEV (reference sequence). CDR3 length: 17 amino acids. The ends were cut back, 4 bases at V and 4 bases at J, with 22 bases in the middle. CDR3 sequence: CASSSLYRETKGTEAFF. CDR3 sequence (DNA): TGTGCCAGCAGTTCTCTGTATCGGGAAACAAAGGGCACTGAAGCTTTCTTT.

The chain is built from TRBV7-2 and TRBJ2-5; 7 bases fit TRBD1. V shed 3 bases, J shed 4 bases, and the junction held 5 bases outside the gene matches. The germline gives CDR1 SGHTA, CDR2 FQGNSA. The CDR3 sequence is 14 residues long. The CDR3 spells CASSLEQGRETQYF. In DNA, the CDR3 is TGTGCCAGCAGCTTGGAACAGGGGAGAGAGACCCAGTACTTC.

V usage is TRBV6-6 and J usage is TRBJ2-1; 9 nucleotides match TRBD2. The CDR3 length is 15 residues. Germline V gene sequence: CDR1 MNHNY, CDR2 SVGAGI (reference sequence). Losses at the gene ends were 6 bases for V and 5 bases for J; bases not matched to a gene: 8. As DNA, the CDR3 is TGTGCCAGCAGCGGAGCTAGCGGGGAAGACAATGAGCAGTTCTTC. Amino acid sequence: CASSGASGEDNEQFF.